The 27 T cell receptor beta chains below come from one sample, sequenced in a study of identical twins. TCRdb redid the calling of the 5' RACE reads with MiXCR, one entry per CDR3 protein. The sample holds more than 350,000 distinct CDR3 sequences, roughly 9% seen once. Sequencing was performed on naive T cells sorted from blood. The receptor set was obtained from a woman in her fifties or sixties in good health.

This clonotype was seen more than once but under ten times. The chain couples TRBV6-5 to TRBJ2-4; 11 nucleotides match TRBD1. V shed 5 bases, J shed 1 base, and the junction held 7 bases outside the gene matches. In germline, CDR1 is MNHEY, CDR2 SVGAGI. CDR3 length equals 17 residues. The CDR3 DNA reads TGTGCCAGCAGTCCCGGGACAGGGGGTAGGGCCAAAAACATTCAGTACTTC. Protein sequence: CASSPGTGGRAKNIQYF.

The table lists this clonotype with a few counts. The chain uses TRBV7-9 and TRBJ2-5; the match to TRBD1 covers 11 bases. This CDR3 is built from 16 residues. V gave up 5 bases and J gave up 2 bases; unmatched junction bases: 7. The germline V gene has CDR1 SEHNR and CDR2 FQNEAQ (reference sequence). This CDR3 reads CASSPGQGVGQETQYF. The CDR3 DNA reads as TGTGCCAGCAGCCCGGGACAGGGGGTCGGGCAAGAGACCCAGTACTTC.

In its sample, this clonotype was seen many times. This chain links TRBV10-3 with TRBJ2-2; unclear D gene. Germline V gene sequence: CDR1 ENHRY, CDR2 SYGVKD. CDR3 size: 15 residues. The V end was cut by 7 bases, the J end by 5 bases, with 17 bases between. The CDR3 protein is CAINNHRDGTGELFF. The CDR3 DNA follows: TGTGCCATCAACAACCATAGAGACGGAACCGGGGAGCTGTTTTTT.

This clonotype was observed many times. J is TRBJ1-6 and V is TRBV4-1, with 7 bases fitting TRBD1. The V segment lost 2 bases and the J segment 7 bases; nucleotides outside the gene matches: 11. The CDR3 has 17 amino acids. The germline V gene encodes CDR1 MGHRA and CDR2 YSYEKL. This CDR3 reads CASSQIPGTVANSPLHF. The DNA for the CDR3 is TGCGCCAGCAGCCAAATCCCCGGGACAGTAGCGAATTCACCCCTCCACTTT.

This clonotype was seen a handful of times. This chain links TRBV6-6 with TRBJ2-2, with D perhaps being TRBD1 or TRBD2 (5 bases each). The CDR3 runs to 15 residues. Looked up from germline, CDR1 is MNHNY and CDR2 is SVGAGI (reference sequence). V gave up 10 bases and J gave up 0 bases, with 15 bases separating them. CDR3 in DNA: TGTGCCACCAATTTCGGGGCAGCGAACACCGGGGAGCTGTTTTTT. Protein sequence: CATNFGAANTGELFF.

This clonotype was seen a handful of times. The chain is built from TRBV4-2 and TRBJ1-2; D gene uncertain. V was shortened by 4 bases and J by 7 bases, with 13 bases between the two germline ends. CDR1 is LGHNA, CDR2 YNFKEQ, per germline. The CDR3 is made up of 13 amino acids. The CDR3 nucleotides are TGTGCCAGCAGCCCTCGGATTCCTGGTGGCTACACCTTC. This encodes CASSPRIPGGYTF.

This clonotype came up many times. The chain carries TRBV5-1 and TRBJ2-2; D remains ambiguous. Trimming removed 5 bases from V and 4 bases from J, with 9 bases in between. Germline CDR1 reads SGHRS; CDR2 reads YFSETQ. This CDR3 is built from 13 residues. As DNA, the CDR3 is TGCGCCAGCAGTCCCTCCAGCACCGGGGAGCTGTTTTTT. Protein: CASSPSSTGELFF.

The chain carries TRBV12-5 and TRBJ2-5, with no clear D. The V end lost 7 bases, the J end lost 4 bases, and 13 bases lay between the germline ends. The germline V gene has CDR1 LGHNT and CDR2 FRNRAP. This CDR3 is built from 13 residues. CDR3 region: CASVPDWRETQYF. The CDR3 DNA sequence: TGTGCTAGTGTTCCTGACTGGCGAGAGACCCAGTACTTC.

Remarks on this clonotype: This may be a read error, as it is one base from a much larger clone. As DNA, the CDR3 is TGTACCAGACGAGCGGGCACAGATACGCAGTATTTT. Residues: CTRRAGTDTQYF. This rearrangement joins TRBV2 to TRBJ2-3; tentatively, D is TRBD2 (5 bases). Germline V gene data show CDR1 as SNHLY and CDR2 as FYNNEI. The CDR3 length is 12 residues.

This clonotype came up a few times. Here the CDR3 reads CASSQGQGILYEQYF. Here the CDR3 DNA reads TGTGCCAGCAGCCAAGGACAGGGTATCCTCTACGAGCAGTACTTC. This chain joins TRBV6-5 and TRBJ2-7; 8 bases fit TRBD1. The CDR3 loop spans 15 amino acids. After removal of 6 bases from V and 3 bases from J, the junction contained 10 bases not matched to a gene. Looked up from germline, CDR1 is MNHEY and CDR2 is SVGAGI.

This clonotype was counted many times. The chain couples TRBV7-8 to TRBJ2-7; 9 bases map to TRBD1. The CDR3 covers 15 residues. The J segment lost 5 bases and the V segment lost 6 bases, leaving 11 bases of the junction unmatched. CDR1 is SGHVS and CDR2 is FQNEAQ in the germline V gene. DNA of the CDR3: TGTGCCAGCAGACATAGGGACAGGGCAGTCCACGAGCAGTACTTC. Its translation: CASRHRDRAVHEQYF. The whole variable domain, filled in from reference TRBV7-8 and TRBJ2-7, reads GAGVSQSPRYKVAKRGQDVALRCDPISGHVSLFWYQQALGQGPEFLTYFQNEAQLDKSGLPSDRFFAERPEGSVSTLKIQRTQQEDSAVYLCASRHRDRAVHEQYFGPGTRLTVT.

CDR3 region: CASSDGGRNEQFF. As DNA, the CDR3 is TGCGCCAGCAGTGATGGGGGAAGGAATGAGCAGTTCTTC. V usage is TRBV10-1 and J usage is TRBJ2-1; D is possibly TRBD1 or TRBD2 (5 bases each). Germline V CDR1 and CDR2: WNHNN, SYGVQD (reference sequence). The V end lost 3 bases, the J end lost 7 bases, and 10 bases lay between the germline ends. CDR3 length equals 13 residues.

The chain recombines TRBV5-1 with TRBJ2-3; 10 bases are shared with TRBD1. This CDR3 contains 16 residues. Germline CDR1 and CDR2: SGHRS and YFSETQ. V lost 3 bases, J lost 4 bases, and 8 bases stayed unmatched. Here the CDR3 DNA reads TGCGCCAGCAGCTACCGGGACAGGGGTTTGGCAGATACGCAGTATTTT. This gives the protein CASSYRDRGLADTQYF.

This clonotype has at least ten counts. The gene calls are TRBV29-1 and TRBJ2-1, with D unclear. With 3 bases removed from V and 4 bases from J, the gap between germline ends came to 10 bases. The CDR3 covers 13 residues. Germline values: CDR1 SQVTM, CDR2 ANQGSEA. The CDR3 sequence: CSVELVQYNEQFF. CDR3 DNA sequence: TGCAGCGTTGAGCTGGTTCAGTACAATGAGCAGTTCTTC.

The table lists this clonotype with many counts. The J gene is TRBJ2-3, the V gene TRBV5-1, with TRBD2 matching 7 bases. The CDR3 length is 15 residues. The germline V gene has CDR1 SGHRS and CDR2 YFSETQ. J gave up 3 bases and V 7 bases, and 11 bases lay outside the gene matches. The CDR3 reads CASAKGRERTDTQYF. The CDR3 DNA follows: TGCGCCAGCGCTAAGGGGCGGGAGAGGACAGATACGCAGTATTTT.

The sample holds a few counts of this clonotype. The rearrangement links TRBV6-5 to TRBJ1-2; 8 bases are shared with TRBD1. The V segment lost 6 bases and the J segment 7 bases; nucleotides outside the gene matches: 10. The germline gives CDR1 MNHEY, CDR2 SVGAGI. This CDR3 contains 14 residues. The CDR3 DNA is TGTGCCAGCAGCCCCGGACAGGGCAGGGGTGGCTACACCTTC. It translates to CASSPGQGRGGYTF.

A few counts support this clonotype. This chain joins TRBV3-1 and TRBJ2-2; D unclear. Per germline, CDR1 LGHDT and CDR2 YNNKEL (reference sequence). V lost 8 bases to trimming and J lost 2 bases, with 9 bases between them. The length of the CDR3 is 13 residues. CDR3 sequence (DNA): TGTGCCAGCCCCCCTAAAAACACCGGGGAGCTGTTTTTT. Its protein is CASPPKNTGELFF.

The chain carries TRBV6-4 and TRBJ2-7; D uncertain. The CDR3 is 13 residues long. The V gene lost 4 bases and the J gene lost 9 bases, with 16 bases spanning the gap. Germline loops: CDR1 MRHNA, CDR2 SNTAGT. In DNA, the CDR3 is TGTGCCAGCAGTGCAGATCCAGTACCCTGGCAGTACGTC. Its translation is CASSADPVPWQYV.

In this sample, this clonotype turned up a few times. This chain joins TRBV30 and TRBJ2-1; 9 bases match TRBD2. The CDR3 has 12 amino acids. Germline CDR1 and CDR2: GTSNPN and SVGIG (reference sequence). Unmatched junction bases numbered 8, after V lost 8 bases and J lost 9 bases. CDR3 DNA sequence: TGTGCCCGGGGCGGGAGGGCCCCTGAGCAGTTCTTC. It codes for CARGGRAPEQFF.

This clonotype was found a few times. The J gene is TRBJ2-2, the V gene TRBV3-1; 7 nucleotides match TRBD2. This CDR3 is 15 amino acids long. V trimming: 4 bases; J trimming: 5 bases; junction bases outside the gene matches: 7. Per the germline V gene, CDR1 is LGHDT and CDR2 is YNNKEL (reference sequence). CDR3 nucleotides: TGTGCCAGCAGCCCGAAGGGAGGGCCTACCGGGGAGCTGTTTTTT. Residues: CASSPKGGPTGELFF.

This clonotype was detected a few times. The chain links TRBV12-3 or TRBV12-4 to TRBJ2-3, with D possibly matching TRBD2 (6 bases). This CDR3 spans 14 amino acids. Trimming took 5 bases from V and 6 from J, leaving 15 bases between them. CDR3 DNA: TGTGCCAGCAGTCCGGGACTCGGCGCGGATACGCAGTATTTT. This encodes CASSPGLGADTQYF.

In its sample, this clonotype was seen a few times. The gene calls are TRBV5-1 and TRBJ1-4; D perhaps matches TRBD1 (5 bases). Germline CDR1 is SGHRS and CDR2 is YFSETQ. This CDR3 region has 14 residues. V shed 4 bases and J shed 5 bases, with 12 bases lying between them. CDR3 sequence reads: CASSGGTANEKLFF. CDR3 DNA: TGCGCCAGCAGCGGGGGGACGGCGAATGAAAAACTGTTTTTT.

This clonotype was counted only a few times. This chain uses TRBV5-1 with TRBJ1-4, with D perhaps matching TRBD1 (5 bases). CDR1 is SGHRS, CDR2 YFSETQ, per germline. The CDR3 totals 14 residues. Trimming cost V 0 bases and J 7 bases, with 10 bases left between them. The CDR3 nucleotides are TGCGCCAGCAGCTTGGGATGGGGGTTTGAAAAACTGTTTTTT. Its protein is CASSLGWGFEKLFF.

There are a few counts of this clonotype. The V and J genes are TRBV6-1 and TRBJ2-7; possibly TRBD1 for D (5 bases). Between the trimmed V and J ends, which lost 1 base and 2 bases, there was a span of 15 bases. CDR1 is MNHNS, CDR2 SASEGT, per germline. This CDR3 has 16 amino acids. The CDR3 loop is CASSEGVTSTAYEQYV. The CDR3 DNA reads TGTGCCAGCAGTGAAGGCGTTACATCGACAGCCTACGAGCAGTACGTC.

The V call is TRBV13, the J call TRBJ2-5, with D unresolved. The germline V gene has CDR1 PRHDT and CDR2 FYEKMQ (reference sequence). Trimming removed 5 bases at V and 7 bases at J, with 17 bases between. CDR3 length: 14 amino acids. The DNA of the CDR3 is TGTGCCAGCAGCCCCCCCGATCAGGAGACGACCCAGTACTTC. Translating it yields CASSPPDQETTQYF. Using reference TRBV13 and TRBJ2-5 for the parts outside the CDR3, the full variable domain is AAGVIQSPRHLIKEKRETATLKCYPIPRHDTVYWYQQGPGQDPQFLISFYEKMQSDKGSIPDRFSAQQFSDYHSELNMSSLELGDSALYFCASSPPDQETTQYFGPGTRLLVL.

This rearrangement joins TRBV27 to TRBJ2-1, with 15 bases lining up with TRBD2. CDR1 and CDR2 from the germline V gene are MNHEY and SMNVEV (reference sequence). The V and J ends lost 4 bases and 9 bases, in that order; junction bases with no gene match: 10. CDR3 length equals 17 residues. CDR3 nucleotide sequence: TGTGCCAGCAGTTCAACCCCGGGACTAGCGGGAGGACGTGAGCAGTTCTTC. Amino acid sequence: CASSSTPGLAGGREQFF.

This clonotype was observed a few times. This chain's CDR3 is CASSARGTDTQYF. The CDR3 region has the DNA TGTGCCAGCAGCGCCCGCGGCACAGATACGCAGTATTTT. The chain combines TRBV7-9 with TRBJ2-3, with D hard to call. Between the trimmed V and J ends, which lost 5 bases and 1 base, there was a span of 7 bases. Germline CDR1 SEHNR, CDR2 FQNEAQ (reference sequence). The length of the CDR3 is 13 residues.